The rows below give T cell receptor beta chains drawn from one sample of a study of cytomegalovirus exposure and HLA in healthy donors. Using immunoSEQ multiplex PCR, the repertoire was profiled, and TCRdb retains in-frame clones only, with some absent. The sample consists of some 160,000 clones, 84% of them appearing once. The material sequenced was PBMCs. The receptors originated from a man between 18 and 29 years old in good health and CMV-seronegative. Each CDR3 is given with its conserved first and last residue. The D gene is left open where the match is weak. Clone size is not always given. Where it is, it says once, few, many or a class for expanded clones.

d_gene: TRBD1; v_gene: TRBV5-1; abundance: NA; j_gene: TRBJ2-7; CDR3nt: TGCGCCAGCAGCTTGGCAGGGGGCTCCTACGGGCAGTACTTC; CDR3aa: CASSLAGGSYGQYF
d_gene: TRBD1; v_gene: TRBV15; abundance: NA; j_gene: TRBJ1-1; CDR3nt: TGTGCCACCAGCAGTCGACAGGGGCTGTCCGAAGCTTTCTTT; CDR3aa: CATSSRQGLSEAFF
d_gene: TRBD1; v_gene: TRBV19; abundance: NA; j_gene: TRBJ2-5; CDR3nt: TGTGCCAGTAGTACCCCAGGGGGCCGAGGAGAGACCCAGTACTTC; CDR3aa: CASSTPGGRGETQYF
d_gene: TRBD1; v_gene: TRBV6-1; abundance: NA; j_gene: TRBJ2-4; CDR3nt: TGTGCCAGCAGTGAACAGACAGGGGGGGTCTACATTCAGTACTTC; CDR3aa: CASSEQTGGVYIQYF
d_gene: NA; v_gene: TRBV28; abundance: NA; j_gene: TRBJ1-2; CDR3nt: TGTGCCAGCAGTCCCCCGAGCTATAACTATGGCTACACCTTC; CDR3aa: CASSPPSYNYGYTF
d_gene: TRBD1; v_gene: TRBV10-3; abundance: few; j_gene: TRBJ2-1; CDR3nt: TGTGCCATCAGTGCAGGACAGGGGGGGAACAATGAGCAGTTCTTC; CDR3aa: CAISAGQGGNNEQFF
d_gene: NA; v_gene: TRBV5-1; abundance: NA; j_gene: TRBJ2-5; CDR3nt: TGCGCCAGCAGCTTAGGCAGGGCCGGGGAGACCCAGTACTTC; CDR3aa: CASSLGRAGETQYF
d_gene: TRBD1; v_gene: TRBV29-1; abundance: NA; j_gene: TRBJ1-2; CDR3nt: TGCAGCGTTGAAGATAGGGACAGTAACTCTGGCTACACCTTC; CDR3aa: CSVEDRDSNSGYTF
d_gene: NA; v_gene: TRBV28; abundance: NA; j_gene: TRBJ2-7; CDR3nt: TGTGCCAGCAGTTTAATCGAAGGGACACCCTACGAGCAGTACTTC; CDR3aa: CASSLIEGTPYEQYF
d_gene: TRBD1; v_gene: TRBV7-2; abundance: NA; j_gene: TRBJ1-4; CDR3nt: TGTGCCAGCAGCCGGGACAGAAATAATGAAAAACTGTTTTTT; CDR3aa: CASSRDRNNEKLFF
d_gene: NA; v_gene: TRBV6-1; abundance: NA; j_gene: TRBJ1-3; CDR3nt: TGTGCCAGCAGTCAGGGGTACTTGGGTGGAAACACCATATATTTT; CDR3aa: CASSQGYLGGNTIYF
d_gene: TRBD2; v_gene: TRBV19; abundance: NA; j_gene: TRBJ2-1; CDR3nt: TGTGCCACCAAACCGGGACTAGCGGGAGAGCGGGGGTACAATGAGCAGTTCTTC; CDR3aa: CATKPGLAGERGYNEQFF
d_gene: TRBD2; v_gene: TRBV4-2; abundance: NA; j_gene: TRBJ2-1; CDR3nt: TGTGCCAGCAGCCAAGAGGCTAGCGGGGGTTACAATGAGCAGTTCTTC; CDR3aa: CASSQEASGGYNEQFF
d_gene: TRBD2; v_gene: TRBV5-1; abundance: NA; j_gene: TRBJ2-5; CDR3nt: TGCGCCAGCAGCCCGGCCCCTAGCGGGGGCCAAGAGACCCAGTACTTC; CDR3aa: CASSPAPSGGQETQYF
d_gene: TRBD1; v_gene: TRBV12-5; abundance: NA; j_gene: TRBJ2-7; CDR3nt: TGTGCTAGTGGTGATGGGACAGCCTACGAGCAGTACTTC; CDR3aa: CASGDGTAYEQYF
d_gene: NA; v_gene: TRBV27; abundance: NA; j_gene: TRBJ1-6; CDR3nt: TGTGCCAGCAGTTTGAGAGGGTATAATTCACCCCTCCACTTT; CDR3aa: CASSLRGYNSPLHF
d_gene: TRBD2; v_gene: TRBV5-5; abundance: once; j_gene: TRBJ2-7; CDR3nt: TGTGCCAGCAGCTCCGGGACTAGCGGGGGCAACGAGCAGTACTTC; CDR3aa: CASSSGTSGGNEQYF
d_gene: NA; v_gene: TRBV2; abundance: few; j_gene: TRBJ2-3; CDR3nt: TGTGCCAGCAGTTACTCCGAGGATACGCAGTATTTT; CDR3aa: CASSYSEDTQYF
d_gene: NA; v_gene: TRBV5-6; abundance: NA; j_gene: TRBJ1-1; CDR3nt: TGTGCCAGCAGCTTGGGTGATGAGGGCACTGAAGCTTTCTTT; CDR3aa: CASSLGDEGTEAFF
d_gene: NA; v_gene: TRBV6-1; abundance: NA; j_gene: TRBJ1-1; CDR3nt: TGTGCCAGCAGCCGGGGGTACGGGAACACTGAAGCTTTCTTT; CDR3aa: CASSRGYGNTEAFF
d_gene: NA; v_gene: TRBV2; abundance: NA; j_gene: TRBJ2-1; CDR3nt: TGTGCCAGCAGTGACTTCCGGGCAGGGTACAATGAGCAGTTCTTC; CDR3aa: CASSDFRAGYNEQFF
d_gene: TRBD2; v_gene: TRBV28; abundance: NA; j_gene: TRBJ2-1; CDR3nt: TGTGCCAGCAGGGGGACTAGCGGGAGCAATGAGCAGTTCTTC; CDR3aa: CASRGTSGSNEQFF
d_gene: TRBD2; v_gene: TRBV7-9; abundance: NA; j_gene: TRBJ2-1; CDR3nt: TGTGCCAGCAGCTCGGGGGGACTAGCGGTCTCCTACAATGAGCAGTTCTTC; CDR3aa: CASSSGGLAVSYNEQFF
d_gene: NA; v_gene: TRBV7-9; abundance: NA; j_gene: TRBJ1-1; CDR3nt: TGTGCCAGCAGCCGAAGTCTAGTCTTCTTT; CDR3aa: CASSRSLVFF
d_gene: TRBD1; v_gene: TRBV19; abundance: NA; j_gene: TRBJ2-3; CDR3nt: TGTGCCAGTAGTATACCCGAGGACAGGCTCGTGGGAGTTCACGAGGACTCCACGCAGTATTTT; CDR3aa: CASSIPEDRLVGVHEDSTQYF
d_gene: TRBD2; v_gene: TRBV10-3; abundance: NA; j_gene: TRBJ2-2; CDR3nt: TGTGCCATCAGAGACGGGACTAGCGGTAACACCGGGGAGCTGTTTTTT; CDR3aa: CAIRDGTSGNTGELFF
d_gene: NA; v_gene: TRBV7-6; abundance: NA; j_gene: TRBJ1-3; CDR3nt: TGTGCCAGCAGCCTAGACGCCAGCTCTGGAAACACCATATATTTT; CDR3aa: CASSLDASSGNTIYF
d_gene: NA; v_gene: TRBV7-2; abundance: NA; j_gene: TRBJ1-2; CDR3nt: TGTGCCAGCAGCCTAAATCAGGGGTATGGCTACACCTTC; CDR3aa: CASSLNQGYGYTF
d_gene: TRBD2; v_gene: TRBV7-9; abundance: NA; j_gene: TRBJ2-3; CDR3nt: TGTGCCAGCTCCCCTCCCCGCGGGGGTACAGATACGCAGTATTTT; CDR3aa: CASSPPRGGTDTQYF
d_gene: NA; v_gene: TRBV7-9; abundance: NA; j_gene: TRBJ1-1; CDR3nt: TGTGCCGCGGGTACAGGGTCGAACACTGAAGCTTTCTTT; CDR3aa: CAAGTGSNTEAFF
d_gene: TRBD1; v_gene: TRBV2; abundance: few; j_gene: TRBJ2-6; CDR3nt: TGTGCCAGCATCGTTGACAGGGGGCACAACGTCCTGACTTTC; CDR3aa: CASIVDRGHNVLTF
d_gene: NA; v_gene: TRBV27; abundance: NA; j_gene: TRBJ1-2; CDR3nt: TGTGCCAGCAGTTTAACCAGGGGCTCAACTAACTATGGCTACACCTTC; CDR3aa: CASSLTRGSTNYGYTF
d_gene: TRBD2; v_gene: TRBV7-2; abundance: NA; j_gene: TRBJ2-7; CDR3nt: TGTGCCAGCAGCTTAATGGGACTAGCGGGGGGGGGATCCTACGAGCAGTACTTC; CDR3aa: CASSLMGLAGGGSYEQYF
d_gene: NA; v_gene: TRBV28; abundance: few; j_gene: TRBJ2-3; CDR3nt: TGTGCCAGCAGTTCAGGGGGTAGCGGCACTGATACGCAGTATTTT; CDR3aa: CASSSGGSGTDTQYF
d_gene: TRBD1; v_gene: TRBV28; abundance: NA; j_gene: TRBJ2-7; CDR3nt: TGTGCCAGCGGAGAGGACAGGGGAACCTACGAGCAGTACTTC; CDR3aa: CASGEDRGTYEQYF
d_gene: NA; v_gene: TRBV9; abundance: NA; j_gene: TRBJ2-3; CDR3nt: TGTGCCAGCAGCGTGTCCGGGAGCACAGATACGCAGTATTTT; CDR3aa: CASSVSGSTDTQYF
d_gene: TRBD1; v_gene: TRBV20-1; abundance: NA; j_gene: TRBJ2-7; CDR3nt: TGCAGTGCTGGGACAGCCTACGAGCAGTACTTC; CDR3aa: CSAGTAYEQYF
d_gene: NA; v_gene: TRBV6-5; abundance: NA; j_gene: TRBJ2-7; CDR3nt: TGTGCCAGCAGTAGGGGGGGGATTTTCGAGCAGTACTTC; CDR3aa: CASSRGGIFEQYF
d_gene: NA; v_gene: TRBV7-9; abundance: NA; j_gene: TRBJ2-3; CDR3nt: TGTGCCAGCAGCTTAGCTAGCGGTAGCACAGATACGCAGTATTTT; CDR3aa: CASSLASGSTDTQYF
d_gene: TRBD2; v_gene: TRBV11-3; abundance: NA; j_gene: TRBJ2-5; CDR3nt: TGTGCCAGCAGCTCTAGCGGGGGAGTAGAGACCCAGTACTTC; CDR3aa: CASSSSGGVETQYF
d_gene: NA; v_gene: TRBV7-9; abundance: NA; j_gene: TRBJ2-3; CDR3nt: TGTGCCAGCAGCACAGGTACCACCCTCGGCGTTGCAGATACGCAGTATTTT; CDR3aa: CASSTGTTLGVADTQYF